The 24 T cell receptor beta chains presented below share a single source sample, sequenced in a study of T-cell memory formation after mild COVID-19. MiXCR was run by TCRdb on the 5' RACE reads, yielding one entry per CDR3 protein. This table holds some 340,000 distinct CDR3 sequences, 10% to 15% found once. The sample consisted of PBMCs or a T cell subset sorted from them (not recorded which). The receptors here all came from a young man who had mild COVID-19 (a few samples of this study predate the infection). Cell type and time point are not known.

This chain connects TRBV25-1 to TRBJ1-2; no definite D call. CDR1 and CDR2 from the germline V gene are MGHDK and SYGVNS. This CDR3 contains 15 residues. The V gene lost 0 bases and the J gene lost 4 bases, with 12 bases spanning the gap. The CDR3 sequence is CASSEYIGRGYGYTF. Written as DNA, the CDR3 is TGTGCCAGCAGTGAATATATCGGTCGCGGCTATGGCTACACCTTC.

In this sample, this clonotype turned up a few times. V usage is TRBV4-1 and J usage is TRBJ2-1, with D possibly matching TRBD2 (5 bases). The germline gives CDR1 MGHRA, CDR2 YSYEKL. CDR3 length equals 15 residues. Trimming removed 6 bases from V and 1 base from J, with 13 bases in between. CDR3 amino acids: CASRGTPGSYNEQFF. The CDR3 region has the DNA TGCGCCAGCAGGGGAACCCCGGGGTCCTACAATGAGCAGTTCTTC.

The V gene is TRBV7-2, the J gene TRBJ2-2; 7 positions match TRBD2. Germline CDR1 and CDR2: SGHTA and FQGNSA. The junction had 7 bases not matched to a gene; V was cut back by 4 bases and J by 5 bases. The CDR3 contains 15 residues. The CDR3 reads CASSYPTGGTGELFF. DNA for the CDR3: TGTGCCAGCAGCTATCCAACCGGGGGGACCGGGGAGCTGTTTTTT. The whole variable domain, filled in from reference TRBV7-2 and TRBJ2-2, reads GAGVSQSPSNKVTEKGKDVELRCDPISGHTALYWYRQSLGQGLEFLIYFQGNSAPDKSGLPSDRFSAERTGGSVSTLTIQRTQQEDSAVYLCASSYPTGGTGELFFGEGSRLTVL.

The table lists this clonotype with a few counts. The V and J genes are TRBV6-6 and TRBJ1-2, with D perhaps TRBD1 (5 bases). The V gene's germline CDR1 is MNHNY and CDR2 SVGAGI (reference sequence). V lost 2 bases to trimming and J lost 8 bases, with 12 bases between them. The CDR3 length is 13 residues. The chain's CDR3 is CASSYPPRDGYTF. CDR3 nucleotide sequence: TGTGCCAGCAGTTACCCCCCGAGGGACGGCTACACCTTC.

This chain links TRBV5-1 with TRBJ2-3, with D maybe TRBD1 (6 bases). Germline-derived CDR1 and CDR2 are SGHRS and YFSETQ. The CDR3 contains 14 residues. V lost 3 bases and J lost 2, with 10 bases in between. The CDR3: CASSWTDLTDTQYF. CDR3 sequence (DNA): TGCGCCAGCAGCTGGACAGACCTCACAGATACGCAGTATTTT.

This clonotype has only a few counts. CDR3 DNA: TGTGCCAGCAGCCCACCAGGGGACCCACTAACAGATACGCAGTATTTT. Translated, it gives CASSPPGDPLTDTQYF. The chain links TRBV7-8 to TRBJ2-3; D perhaps matches TRBD1 (6 bases). Trimming cost V 5 bases and J 3 bases, with 18 bases left between them. From germline, CDR1 is SGHVS and CDR2 FQNEAQ. This CDR3 contains 16 residues.

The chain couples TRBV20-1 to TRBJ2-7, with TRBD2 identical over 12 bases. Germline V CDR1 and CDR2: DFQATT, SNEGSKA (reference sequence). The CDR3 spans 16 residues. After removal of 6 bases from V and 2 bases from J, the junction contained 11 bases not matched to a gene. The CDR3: CSAPTSGSQWPYEQYF. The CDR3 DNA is TGCAGTGCGCCGACTAGCGGGAGCCAGTGGCCCTACGAGCAGTACTTC.

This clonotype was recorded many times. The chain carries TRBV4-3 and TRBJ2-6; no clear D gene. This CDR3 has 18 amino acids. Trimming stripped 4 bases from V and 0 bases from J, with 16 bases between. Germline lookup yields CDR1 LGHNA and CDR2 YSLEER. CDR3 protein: CASSLGPLTLSGANVLTF. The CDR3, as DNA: TGCGCCAGCAGCCTCGGCCCGCTGACCCTCTCTGGGGCCAACGTCCTGACTTTC.

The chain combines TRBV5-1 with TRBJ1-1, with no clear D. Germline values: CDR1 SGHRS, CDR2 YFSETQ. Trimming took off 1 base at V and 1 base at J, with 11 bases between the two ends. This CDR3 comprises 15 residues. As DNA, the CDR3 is TGCGCCAGCAGCTTGAAGGAACTCGCGAACACTGAAGCTTTCTTT. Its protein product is CASSLKELANTEAFF.

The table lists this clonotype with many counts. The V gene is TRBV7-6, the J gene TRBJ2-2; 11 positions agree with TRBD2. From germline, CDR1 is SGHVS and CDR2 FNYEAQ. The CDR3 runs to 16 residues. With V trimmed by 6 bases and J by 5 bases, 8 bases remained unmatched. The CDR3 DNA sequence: TGTGCCAGCAGTTACCTTAGCGGGGGGGCAACCGGGGAGCTGTTTTTT. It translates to CASSYLSGGATGELFF.

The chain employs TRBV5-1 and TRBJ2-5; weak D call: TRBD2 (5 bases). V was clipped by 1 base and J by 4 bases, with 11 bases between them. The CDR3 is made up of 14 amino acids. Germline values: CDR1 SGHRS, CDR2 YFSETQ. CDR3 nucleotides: TGCGCCAGCAGCTTGAGGGAAGCGGTAGAGACCCAGTACTTC. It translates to CASSLREAVETQYF.

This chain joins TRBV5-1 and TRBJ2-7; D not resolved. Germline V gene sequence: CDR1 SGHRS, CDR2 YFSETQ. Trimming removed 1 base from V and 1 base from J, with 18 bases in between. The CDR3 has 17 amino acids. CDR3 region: CASSLKSPGPDSYEQYV. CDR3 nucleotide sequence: TGCGCCAGCAGCTTGAAATCACCGGGTCCCGATTCCTACGAGCAGTACGTC.

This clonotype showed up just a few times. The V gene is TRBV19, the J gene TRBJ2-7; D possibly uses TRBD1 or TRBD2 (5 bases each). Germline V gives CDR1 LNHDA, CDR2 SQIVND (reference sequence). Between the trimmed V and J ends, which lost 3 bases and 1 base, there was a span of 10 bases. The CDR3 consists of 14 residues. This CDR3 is CASSIGTGSYEQYF. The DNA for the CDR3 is TGTGCCAGTAGTATCGGGACGGGATCCTACGAGCAGTACTTC.

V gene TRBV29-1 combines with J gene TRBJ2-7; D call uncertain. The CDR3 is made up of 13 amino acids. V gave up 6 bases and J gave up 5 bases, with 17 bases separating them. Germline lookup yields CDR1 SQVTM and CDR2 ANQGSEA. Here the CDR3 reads CSVRSPGRDEQYF. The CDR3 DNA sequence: TGCAGCGTCCGATCTCCGGGTAGGGACGAGCAGTACTTC.

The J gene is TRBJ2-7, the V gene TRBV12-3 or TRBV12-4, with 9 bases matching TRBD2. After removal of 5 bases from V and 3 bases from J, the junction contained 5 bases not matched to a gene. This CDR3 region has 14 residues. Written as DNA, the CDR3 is TGTGCCAGCAGTGTTAGCGGGGGACTCTACGAGCAGTACGTC. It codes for CASSVSGGLYEQYV.

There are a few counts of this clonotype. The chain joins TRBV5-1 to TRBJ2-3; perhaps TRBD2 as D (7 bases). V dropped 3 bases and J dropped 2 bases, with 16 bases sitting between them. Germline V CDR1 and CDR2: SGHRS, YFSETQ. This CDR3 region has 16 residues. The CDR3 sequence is CASSSFRGAATDTQYF. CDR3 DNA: TGCGCCAGCAGCTCCTTTCGGGGGGCGGCCACAGATACGCAGTATTTT.

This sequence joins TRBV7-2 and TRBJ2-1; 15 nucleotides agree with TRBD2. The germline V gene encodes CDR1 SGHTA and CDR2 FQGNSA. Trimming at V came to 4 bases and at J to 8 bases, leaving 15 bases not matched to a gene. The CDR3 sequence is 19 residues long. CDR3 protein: CASSSPGRTSGGARDEQFF. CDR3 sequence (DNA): TGTGCCAGCAGCTCGCCCGGGAGGACTAGCGGGGGGGCCCGGGATGAGCAGTTCTTC.

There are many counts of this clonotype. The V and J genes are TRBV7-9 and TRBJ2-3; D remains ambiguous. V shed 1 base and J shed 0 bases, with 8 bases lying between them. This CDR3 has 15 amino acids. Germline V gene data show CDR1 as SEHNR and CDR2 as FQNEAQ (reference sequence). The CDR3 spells CASSLGGPSTDTQYF. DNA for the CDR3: TGTGCCAGCAGCTTAGGCGGACCTAGCACAGATACGCAGTATTTT. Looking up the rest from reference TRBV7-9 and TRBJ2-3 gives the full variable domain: DTGVSQNPRHKITKRGQNVTFRCDPISEHNRLYWYRQTLGQGPEFLTYFQNEAQLEKSRLLSDRFSAERPKGSFSTLEIQRTEQGDSAMYLCASSLGGPSTDTQYFGPGTRLTVL.

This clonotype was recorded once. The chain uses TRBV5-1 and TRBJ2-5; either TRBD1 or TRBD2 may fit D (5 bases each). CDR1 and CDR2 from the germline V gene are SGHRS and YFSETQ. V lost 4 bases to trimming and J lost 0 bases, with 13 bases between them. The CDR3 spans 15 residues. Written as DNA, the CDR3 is TGCGCCAGCAGCCCGGGACCCGCGTACCAAGAGACCCAGTACTTC. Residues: CASSPGPAYQETQYF.

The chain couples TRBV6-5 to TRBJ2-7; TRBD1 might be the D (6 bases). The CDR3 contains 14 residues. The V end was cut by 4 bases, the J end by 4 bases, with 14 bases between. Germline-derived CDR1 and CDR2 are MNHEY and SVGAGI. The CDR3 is CASSSSDSVYEQYV. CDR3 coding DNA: TGTGCCAGCAGTTCCTCGGACAGCGTTTACGAGCAGTACGTC.

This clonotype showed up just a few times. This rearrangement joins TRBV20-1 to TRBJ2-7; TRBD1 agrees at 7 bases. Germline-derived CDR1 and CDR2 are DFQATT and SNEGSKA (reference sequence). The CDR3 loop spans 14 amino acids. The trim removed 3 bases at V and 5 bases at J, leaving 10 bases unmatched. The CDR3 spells CSASYYTGAHEQYV. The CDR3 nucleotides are TGCAGTGCTAGTTATTATACAGGGGCCCACGAGCAGTACGTC.

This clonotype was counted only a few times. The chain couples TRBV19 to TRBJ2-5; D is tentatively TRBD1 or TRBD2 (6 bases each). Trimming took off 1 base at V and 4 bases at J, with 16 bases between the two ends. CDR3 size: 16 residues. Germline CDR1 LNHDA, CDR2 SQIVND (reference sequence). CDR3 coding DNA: TGTGCCAGTAGTATAGCGTCACAGGGACTGGGAGAGACCCAGTACTTC. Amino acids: CASSIASQGLGETQYF.

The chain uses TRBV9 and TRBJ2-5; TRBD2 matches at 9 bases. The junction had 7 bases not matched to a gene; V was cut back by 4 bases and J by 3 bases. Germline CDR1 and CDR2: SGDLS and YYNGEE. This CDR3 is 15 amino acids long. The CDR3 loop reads CASSIRTSDKETQYF. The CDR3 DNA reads TGTGCCAGCAGCATCCGGACTAGCGACAAAGAGACCCAGTACTTC.

In DNA, the CDR3 is TGCGCCAGCAGCCCCACCCACTCCACAGATACGCAGTATTTT. Encoded protein: CASSPTHSTDTQYF. The V call is TRBV4-3, the J call TRBJ2-3; D not certain. Per germline, CDR1 LGHNA and CDR2 YSLEER. The CDR3 consists of 14 residues. V was cut by 4 bases and J by 2 bases, with 10 bases left in between.